This T cell receptor (beta chain) was identified in a study of T-cell memory formation after mild COVID-19. This clonotype has just a few counts. No antigen is known for it. TCRdb re-called the 5' RACE reads with MiXCR, one entry per CDR3 protein. The top ten hold about a fifth of the sample, which has roughly 310,000 distinct CDR3 sequences, more than 15% seen once. The CDR3 sequence is 16 residues long. With V trimmed by 4 bases and J by 4 bases, 12 bases remained unmatched. Germline CDR1 and CDR2: SGHRS and YFSETQ. Overall study findings and caveats: Clones shrinking from day 15 to 85 showed even CD4/CD8 mixes; later expanders tilted CD4+. Mainly in CM and EM were contracting CD4+ clones; CD8+ were in EMRA.

The chain recombines TRBV5-1 with TRBJ2-3, with 7 bases fitting TRBD2. The sequenced material came from PBMCs or a T cell subset sorted from them (not recorded which). The source of this sequence is a man aged 18 to 29 who had mild COVID-19 (a few samples of this study predate the infection). Cell type and time point are not known. In DNA form, the CDR3 reads TGCGCCAGCAGCGGGGTTTCCAGCGGGGATCCAGATACGCAGTATTTT. Amino acids: CASSGVSSGDPDTQYF.